This T cell receptor beta chain was identified in a study of blood T cells in healthy people across ages (dated by TCRdb to the mid-2010s). Context from the whole study: In model experiments, template switching captured about one uniquely barcoded TCR beta cDNA molecule for every two T cells. Using deep sequencing normalized with unique cDNA molecular identifiers, the study measured how TCR beta repertoire diversity changes with age. Donors were grouped into four age groups: young (average roughly 15 years), middle-aged (39), aged (62) and long-lived (about 89). To avoid experimental bias, donors of different ages were spread randomly across the sequencing lanes. Using the same blood draw, the study looked at two additional independent replicas of 1 million unique cDNA reads for two donors, one aged 18 to 29 and the other aged 80 or older. What the authors observed across the whole study: As age increased, observed TCR beta diversity per million T cells dropped in a roughly linear way, and a significant reduction was already evident by age roughly 40. Because profiling used bulk unsorted PBMCs, naive and antigen-experienced compartments could not be compared conclusively. Estimates of total diversity from one million sequenced T cells were regarded as lower bounds and underestimates. The long-lived group showed more naive CD4+ T cells, fewer expanded clones and increased TCR diversity than the aged group, suggesting age selection. Because the CMV infection status of the donors was unknown, age-related changes in expanded clonotypes may potentially have been confounded. The percentage of naive T cells measured by flow cytometry correlated strongly with observed TCR beta diversity.

The roughly 39 donors, aged about 6 to 100 years, were systemically healthy Caucasian individuals from Russia. Each donor gave ten milliliters of peripheral blood, drawn into EDTA-treated Vacutainer tubes. Ficoll-Paque density-gradient centrifugation was used to isolate PBMCs, with at least 6.5 million per sample. Trizol reagent was used to extract total RNA from the PBMCs, yielding at least 6 micrograms per sample. For every donor, an aliquot of PBMCs went through flow cytometry to measure the percentages of naive CD45RAhigh/CD27high T cells. The CDR3 runs 16 residues from the cysteine to the phenylalanine. This entry keeps only the CDR3 DNA: 48 bases, framed from base 1. V ends up 6 bases short and J 0 bases short, with an unmatched junction base count of 5. This clonotype was picked up many times. Its antigen specificity is not known. Base qualities are not at hand, and no much larger clone is one base apart.

Library creation used 5' RACE. Sequencer: Illumina HiSeq 2500. A second PCR of roughly 6 to 11 cycles was run with a J-beta primer mix and a sample-barcoded 5' primer. Each TCR beta cDNA molecule received a unique molecular identifier from a template-switch 5' adaptor carrying 12 random nucleotides. Each sample yielded at least 3 million CDR3-containing paired-end reads. The Mint cDNA synthesis kit, primed by a TRBC-specific oligonucleotide, was used to synthesize first-strand cDNA from all RNA. After uracil-DNA glycosylase treatment, a first 18-cycle PCR used universal primers M1SS and BC2_uni_R on all cDNA. The authors' analysis ran thus. Normalization of each sample was performed by random selection of 1 million high-quality reads, each carrying a distinct molecular identifier. Instead of being binned into consensus sequences, reads that shared molecular identifiers were thrown out. MiTCR, set to a Q25 quality threshold and the strictest error-elimination algorithm, was used for CDR3 identification, clonotype clustering and error correction. Lower-bound total TCR beta diversity was estimated with a nonparametric unseen species model using Euler transformation. TCRdb applied fastp at Q25 and MiXCR to the public reads, then kept only in-frame beta chains. Duplicate CDR3 protein sequences are folded into a single record with the most common DNA and genes. The V and J calls, along with clone size, are taken from TCRdb and not from the paper's own processing. This sample gives some 880,000 distinct CDR3 sequences in total; under 40% of them show up just once. 10% to 15% of the sample rests with the top ten.

The sample consisted of blood. The chain uses TRBV12-3 or TRBV12-4 and TRBJ2-6; 7 central nucleotides agree with TRBD1. This TCR derives from a man aged 18 to 30 in good health. At the DNA level, the sequence is TGTGCCAGCAGACCCACAGGGGACTCTGGGGCCAACGTCCTGACTTTC. Translated, this gives CASRPTGDSGANVLTF.